The 27 T cell receptor beta chains in this list originate from one sample, sequenced in a study of T cells after yellow fever vaccination. TCRdb recomputed calls from the 5' RACE reads with MiXCR, one row per CDR3 protein. The sample lists hundreds of thousands of distinct CDR3 sequences, 12% occurring once. The sequencing used PBMCs, collected on the day of the yellow fever booster vaccination. Source of these receptors: a man aged 25-45 years who received the YFV17D yellow fever vaccine.

This chain uses TRBV2 with TRBJ1-6; 7 bases align to TRBD1. Germline V CDR1 and CDR2: SNHLY, FYNNEI. This CDR3 has 14 amino acids. The V and J ends lost 5 bases and 8 bases, in that order; junction bases with no gene match: 6. The CDR3 region is CASSRQGRDSPLHF. The CDR3 nucleotides read TGTGCCAGCAGTAGACAGGGAAGGGATTCACCCCTCCACTTT.

This clonotype was seen a few times. This rearrangement joins TRBV10-3 to TRBJ2-7; 8 nucleotides align to TRBD2. The CDR3 runs 16 residues. After removal of 1 base from V and 2 bases from J, the junction contained 7 bases not matched to a gene. The germline CDR1 and CDR2 sequences are ENHRY and SYGVKD. Written as DNA, the CDR3 is TGTGCCATCAGTGAGTACGCTAGCGGGCCGGCCTACGAGCAGTACTTC. It translates to CAISEYASGPAYEQYF.

The chain employs TRBV25-1 and TRBJ1-5, with D unclear. The CDR3 consists of 14 residues. The V gene lost 6 bases and the J gene lost 4 bases, with 13 bases spanning the gap. Germline V lookup: CDR1 MGHDK, CDR2 SYGVNS. The CDR3 is CASSPKGPNQPQHF. CDR3 in DNA: TGTGCCAGCAGCCCCAAAGGACCAAATCAGCCCCAGCATTTT.

The chain employs TRBV4-1 and TRBJ2-7; no clear D gene. Trimming took off 6 bases at V and 5 bases at J, with 20 bases between the two ends. CDR3 length: 15 amino acids. Germline CDR1 is MGHRA and CDR2 is YSYEKL. This chain's CDR3 is CASRPSPLRWDEQYF. CDR3 nucleotides: TGCGCCAGCAGGCCGTCTCCCCTGCGGTGGGACGAGCAGTACTTC.

The genes are TRBV11-3 and TRBJ2-2; 10 bases map to TRBD1. Trimming cost V 4 bases and J 7 bases; bases outside gene matches: 9. The CDR3 consists of 16 residues. The germline V gene has CDR1 SGHNT and CDR2 YENEEA. The DNA for the CDR3 is TGTGCCAGCAGCTCCTTTTCGGGACAGGGGTTCGGGGAGCTGTTTTTT. It specifies CASSSFSGQGFGELFF.

This clonotype was recorded at least ten times. V gene TRBV7-2 combines with J gene TRBJ1-2, with unresolved D. CDR1 SGHTA and CDR2 FQGNSA come from the germline V gene. The CDR3 is 13 residues long. The V gene lost 4 bases and the J gene lost 8 bases, with 14 bases spanning the gap. CDR3 sequence reads: CASSSDIARGYTF. The CDR3 DNA follows: TGTGCCAGCAGCTCAGACATAGCACGGGGCTACACCTTC.

This clonotype was counted only a few times. The DNA for the CDR3 is TGCAGTGTCCCAGGGACAACTAATGAAAAACTGTTTTTT. Its protein product is CSVPGTTNEKLFF. This rearrangement joins TRBV20-1 to TRBJ1-4, with D tentatively TRBD1 (5 bases). Germline lookup yields CDR1 DFQATT and CDR2 SNEGSKA (reference sequence). V was shortened by 7 bases and J by 0 bases, with 9 bases between the two germline ends. This CDR3 spans 13 amino acids.

The chain links TRBV27 to TRBJ2-7, with 9 bases that match TRBD2. The J segment lost 2 bases and the V segment lost 3 bases, leaving 5 bases of the junction unmatched. The CDR3 is 15 amino acids. Germline V gene lookup returns CDR1 MNHEY and CDR2 SMNVEV (reference sequence). CDR3 nucleotides: TGTGCCAGCAGTTTCGCTCCTAGCGGGGCCTACGAGCAGTACTTC. Protein product: CASSFAPSGAYEQYF.

The sample holds a few counts of this clonotype. The V gene is TRBV4-3, the J gene TRBJ1-4; D gene unclear. CDR1 is LGHNA, CDR2 YSLEER, per germline. Trimming stripped 5 bases from V and 3 bases from J, with 13 bases between. The CDR3 covers 15 residues. The chain's CDR3 is CASSGEWAANEKLFF. CDR3 in DNA: TGCGCCAGCAGCGGGGAATGGGCAGCTAATGAAAAACTGTTTTTT.

This clonotype has a handful of counts. The chain has TRBV6-1 and TRBJ1-3; 8 bases line up with TRBD1. This CDR3 spans 15 amino acids. J lost 3 bases, V lost 6 bases, and 7 bases had no gene match. The germline V gene encodes CDR1 MNHNS and CDR2 SASEGT. In DNA form, the CDR3 reads TGTGCCAGCAGCCTTACGACAGGGGTTGGAAACACCATATATTTT. Its translation is CASSLTTGVGNTIYF.

The genes are TRBV5-4 and TRBJ2-1, with D tentatively TRBD1 or TRBD2 (6 bases each). The CDR3 consists of 13 residues. The germline V gene has CDR1 SGHNT and CDR2 YYREEE (reference sequence). The V end lost 3 bases, the J end lost 11 bases, and 15 bases lay between the germline ends. CDR3 loop: CASSSRSGAKQFF. Written as DNA, the CDR3 is TGTGCCAGCAGCTCGAGGTCGGGGGCTAAGCAGTTCTTC.

The chain recombines TRBV9 with TRBJ2-3; a weak D match, TRBD1 (5 bases). The ends were cut back, 7 bases at V and 8 bases at J, with 26 bases in the middle. The CDR3 is 16 amino acids. The germline V gene encodes CDR1 SGDLS and CDR2 YYNGEE. The CDR3 region is CASGRAVTHTAVTQYF. CDR3 coding DNA: TGTGCCAGCGGCAGGGCGGTCACACACACGGCAGTTACGCAGTATTTT.

The J gene is TRBJ1-2, the V gene TRBV7-9, with a weak D call TRBD1 (6 bases). Germline V gene sequence: CDR1 SEHNR, CDR2 FQNEAQ (reference sequence). V lost 2 bases, J lost 4 bases, and 14 bases lay in between. This CDR3 has 15 residues. Here the CDR3 DNA reads TGTGCCAGCAGCTTATATGCCGGGGGCATCTATGGCTACACCTTC. This sequence encodes CASSLYAGGIYGYTF.

This chain joins TRBV7-6 and TRBJ2-3; D may be TRBD2 (5 bases). The germline V and J ends were trimmed by 4 bases and 5 bases, with 13 bases remaining between them. The CDR3 runs to 14 residues. Germline-derived CDR1 and CDR2 are SGHVS and FNYEAQ. The CDR3 is CASSSAGLRDTQYF. In DNA, the CDR3 is TGTGCCAGCAGCTCGGCGGGTTTGAGAGATACGCAGTATTTT.

Details on this clonotype: A much larger clonotype is one base distant, so this may be a read error. The gene calls are TRBV7-8 and TRBJ2-2, with D tentatively TRBD1 (6 bases). Germline V CDR1 and CDR2: SGHVS, FQNEAQ. The CDR3 contains 15 residues. The CDR3 nucleotides read TGTGCCGGCAGCTTAGCCCAAGGGGGTACCGGGGAGCTGTTTTTT. This gives the protein CAGSLAQGGTGELFF.

This clonotype was observed a handful of times. The chain is built from TRBV5-4 and TRBJ2-7, with 7 bases lining up with TRBD2. This CDR3 is built from 15 residues. Germline V CDR1 and CDR2: SGHNT, YYREEE (reference sequence). V dropped 4 bases and J dropped 6; count of bases not matched to a gene: 13. The DNA for the CDR3 is TGTGCCAGCAGCAAGGAGGGTACTAGCGCCCGCGAGCAGTACTTC. It translates to CASSKEGTSAREQYF.

The J gene is TRBJ2-3, the V gene TRBV20-1, with D tentatively TRBD1 (6 bases). V was pared by 5 bases and J by 3 bases, with 12 bases between. The V gene's germline CDR1 is DFQATT and CDR2 SNEGSKA (reference sequence). The CDR3 is 13 amino acids. The CDR3 is CSAHREGTDTQYF. CDR3 in DNA: TGCAGTGCTCACAGGGAAGGTACAGATACGCAGTATTTT.

This clonotype was counted only a few times. The V call is TRBV7-2, the J call TRBJ2-7, with TRBD2 matching 8 bases. The CDR3 runs 14 residues. Germline V CDR1 and CDR2: SGHTA, FQGNSA. Germline trimming cut 6 bases from V and 6 bases from J; bases unmatched to any gene: 10. The DNA for the CDR3 is TGTGCCAGCAGACACACAGCGGGAGAGAGCGAGCAGTACTTC. Its protein is CASRHTAGESEQYF.

The chain has TRBV6-2 or TRBV6-3 and TRBJ2-7, with D uncertain. In germline, CDR1 is MNHEY, CDR2 SVGEGT. Trimming took off 7 bases at V and 9 bases at J, with 10 bases between the two ends. There are 10 residues in the CDR3. Here the CDR3 reads CASNGRPQYF. The CDR3 bases are TGTGCCAGCAATGGGCGCCCGCAGTACTTC.

This clonotype was recorded a few times. This chain connects TRBV6-5 to TRBJ2-3; 9 positions match TRBD2. Germline V gene lookup returns CDR1 MNHEY and CDR2 SVGAGI. V was clipped by 0 bases and J by 2 bases; unmatched bases: 3. This CDR3 has 16 amino acids. CDR3 protein: CASSYSPSGVTDTQYF. The CDR3 DNA is TGTGCCAGCAGTTACTCGCCTAGCGGGGTCACAGATACGCAGTATTTT.

This clonotype showed up just a few times. The chain joins TRBV12-3 or TRBV12-4 to TRBJ2-2; 14 bases are a match to TRBD2. The CDR3 is made up of 16 amino acids. Unmatched junction bases numbered 4, after V lost 5 bases and J lost 5 bases. CDR3 in amino acids: CASSRLAGGGTGELFF. The CDR3 nucleotides are TGTGCCAGCAGTAGACTAGCGGGAGGGGGAACCGGGGAGCTGTTTTTT.

This chain links TRBV7-6 with TRBJ2-1; 12 bases fit TRBD2. The germline gives CDR1 SGHVS, CDR2 FNYEAQ. V gave up 5 bases and J gave up 6 bases; unmatched junction bases: 8. CDR3 length: 16 amino acids. DNA for the CDR3: TGTGCCAGCAGCCGGCCCCCTAGCGGGAGGGCCAATGAGCAGTTCTTC. The encoded protein is CASSRPPSGRANEQFF.

This clonotype was seen a few times. The rearrangement uses TRBV7-2 and TRBJ2-2; possible D gene TRBD1, 6 bases. The CDR3 runs to 16 residues. V lost 6 bases to trimming and J lost 0 bases, with 14 bases between them. The germline gives CDR1 SGHTA, CDR2 FQGNSA. The CDR3 sequence: CASRDPGQPNTGELFF. CDR3 DNA: TGTGCCAGCAGAGACCCGGGACAACCGAACACCGGGGAGCTGTTTTTT.

This clonotype appeared a few times. The V call is TRBV27, the J call TRBJ2-1, with D perhaps assigned TRBD1 or TRBD2 (5 bases each). This CDR3 contains 18 residues. Looked up from germline, CDR1 is MNHEY and CDR2 is SMNVEV (reference sequence). V lost 5 bases and J lost 1, with 21 bases in between. The CDR3 spells CASSPEGSTGFSYNEQFF. DNA of the CDR3: TGTGCCAGCAGTCCAGAGGGGTCTACGGGCTTTTCCTACAATGAGCAGTTCTTC.

The chain links TRBV7-2 to TRBJ2-5, with D possibly TRBD1 on 6 matching bases. CDR3 length: 13 amino acids. The V gene lost 5 bases and the J gene lost 7 bases, with 14 bases spanning the gap. CDR1 SGHTA and CDR2 FQGNSA come from the germline V gene. CDR3 sequence reads: CASSTGHGGTQYF. The CDR3 region has the DNA TGTGCCAGCAGCACGGGACATGGCGGGACCCAGTACTTC.

This clonotype has more than one count but fewer than ten. The rearrangement joins TRBV3-1 to TRBJ1-6, with D tentatively TRBD1 (5 bases). Germline CDR1 is LGHDT and CDR2 is YNNKEL (reference sequence). The V and J ends lost 5 bases and 10 bases respectively, with 12 bases between them. The CDR3 sequence is 13 residues long. CDR3 region: CASSFGEGSPLHF. CDR3 nucleotides: TGTGCCAGCAGCTTTGGAGAGGGGTCACCCCTCCACTTT.

The CDR3 loop is CASSLGLREGPYNEQFF. The CDR3 coding sequence is TGTGCCAGCAGCTTGGGGCTGCGGGAGGGCCCCTACAATGAGCAGTTCTTC. V and J are TRBV5-6 and TRBJ2-1; TRBD2 agrees at 9 bases. The CDR3 extends over 17 amino acids. Germline lookup yields CDR1 SGHDT and CDR2 YYEEEE. Trimming took 0 bases from V and 2 from J; bases not matched to a gene: 6.